This T cell receptor beta chain derives from a study of PD-L1 blockade in urothelial cancer. The wider study: Intravenous atezolizumab, 1,200 mg every 3 weeks, was begun by patients in the mid-2010s. T cell content in blood samples showed a median of about 150,000.

Repertoires were generated with immunoSEQ multiplex PCR, while TCRdb's copy carries only in-frame clones and drops some. The sample holds 60,000 to 70,000 clones; more than 80% are singletons and the top ten take around 1.7%. This CDR3 contains 11 residues. Looked up from germline, CDR1 is LNHDA and CDR2 is SQIVND (reference sequence). In its sample, this clone was seen once. Compared with germline, one end of the junction differs, possibly owing to a read error. This sample's time point: pretreatment peripheral blood. The gene calls are TRBV19 and TRBJ1-5; TRBD1 matches 9 bases. This TCR derives from a man between 65 and 79 years old with urothelial cancer. Here the sequenced sample was PBMCs, taken around atezolizumab (anti-PD-L1) treatment. This CDR3 is CASSIGTGFLF. The DNA of the CDR3 is TGTGCCAGTAGTATTGGGACAGGGTTTCTTTTT.